This T cell receptor (beta chain) is drawn from a study of cytomegalovirus exposure and HLA in healthy donors. Healthy donors of bone marrow made up the group. Findings and limits, study-wide: Based on reports, TCR beta sequences accurately predicted HLA-A and HLA-B alleles for most subjects. According to the study, roughly 160 TCR beta chains were cytomegalovirus-associated.

Germline V gene data show CDR1 as MGHDK and CDR2 as SYGVNS. CDR3 length equals 14 residues. Trimming cost V 1 base and J 7 bases; bases outside gene matches: 3. Amplification used 60 Vbeta primers and 13 Jbeta primers. The protocol was immunoSEQ multiplex PCR, while the TCRdb copy is restricted to in-frame clones and leaves out a portion. This sample carries 150,000 to 200,000 clones, under 80% of them seen once, and the ten largest clones take 2.5% to 3%. Concerning this clone itself: Its antigen is unknown.

Source material: PBMCs. The chain links TRBV25-1 to TRBJ2-5, with TRBD2 identical over 10 bases. This TCR derives from a man aged 35 to 55 in good health and CMV-seronegative. CDR3 bases: TGTGCCAGCAGTGAATCGCGGACTAGCGGGACCCAGTACTTC. Translation gives CASSESRTSGTQYF.